This entry lists 25 T cell receptor beta chains sequenced from one sample in a study of T cells in Graves' hyperthyroidism and ophthalmopathy. TCR beta CDR3 regions were amplified from RNA. Researchers ran a first-round RT-PCR on the TCR CDR3 using the HTBI primer set. TCRdb fed the multiplex PCR reads into MiXCR, producing one record per CDR3 protein. The repertoire includes hundreds of thousands of distinct CDR3 sequences, about 38% of them detected once, and around 10% sits in the top ten. Specimen: blood. Every receptor here comes from a man between 18 and 35 years old with Graves' hyperthyroidism.

The rearrangement links TRBV2 to TRBJ2-2, with D possibly being TRBD1 (6 bases). The CDR3 totals 14 residues. CDR1 and CDR2 from the germline V gene are SNHLY and FYNNEI. For the CDR3, the DNA is TGTGCTAGAGATCTGGCAGGGGACACCGGGGAGCTGTTTTTT. This codes for CARDLAGDTGELFF.

V is TRBV5-1 and J is TRBJ1-5; the D is unclear. Germline V gene data show CDR1 as SGHRS and CDR2 as YFSETQ. The germline V and J ends were trimmed by 5 bases and 1 base, with 10 bases remaining between them. The CDR3 is made up of 14 amino acids. CDR3 region: CASRPGPSNQPQHF. As DNA, the CDR3 is TGCGCCAGCAGACCCGGCCCGAGCAATCAGCCCCAGCATTTT.

In this sample, this clonotype turned up a few times. This chain connects TRBV7-6 to TRBJ1-6; D perhaps matches TRBD1 (6 bases). With 3 bases removed from V and 6 bases from J, the gap between germline ends came to 12 bases. The CDR3 contains 15 residues. The germline CDR1 and CDR2 sequences are SGHVS and FNYEAQ. CDR3 coding DNA: TGTGCCAGCAGCTTTAATGACAGGCGTAATTCACCCCTCCACTTT. It codes for CASSFNDRRNSPLHF.

The rearrangement joins TRBV7-6 to TRBJ1-5, with 9 positions matching TRBD1. The V and J ends lost 5 bases and 16 bases, in that order; junction bases with no gene match: 6. Per germline, CDR1 SGHVS and CDR2 FNYEAQ. The CDR3 sequence is 11 residues long. The CDR3 coding sequence is TGTGCCAGCAGCGAGGGACAGGGTAACCATTTT. Its translation is CASSEGQGNHF.

This clonotype has a handful of counts. The genes are TRBV2 and TRBJ2-7; 8 bases align to TRBD2. CDR3 length: 16 amino acids. The germline V gene encodes CDR1 SNHLY and CDR2 FYNNEI. With 4 bases clipped from V and 0 bases from J, the junction kept 8 bases outside the gene matches. CDR3 DNA sequence: TGTGCCAGCAGTGGGTTCATAGCGGGAACCTCCTACGAGCAGTACTTC. Translated: CASSGFIAGTSYEQYF.

This clonotype turned up a few times. The chain carries TRBV2 and TRBJ2-7, with D possibly being TRBD1 or TRBD2 (6 bases each). Per germline, CDR1 SNHLY and CDR2 FYNNEI. V was trimmed by 2 bases and J by 6 bases, leaving 11 bases between them. The CDR3 length is 13 residues. The CDR3 region is CASSERGPLEQYF. The CDR3 DNA reads TGTGCCAGCAGTGAACGGGGGCCCCTCGAGCAGTACTTC.

This clonotype was seen repeatedly, ten times or more. V gene TRBV15 combines with J gene TRBJ1-1; D is undetermined. CDR1 LNHNV and CDR2 YYDKDF come from the germline V gene (reference sequence). The CDR3 has 12 residues. V was cut by 5 bases and J by 4 bases, with 8 bases left in between. CDR3 in amino acids: CATSAAATEAFF. For the CDR3, the DNA is TGTGCCACCAGCGCAGCGGCCACTGAAGCTTTCTTT.

This sequence joins TRBV9 and TRBJ1-6; 7 nucleotides line up with TRBD1. The germline V gene has CDR1 SGDLS and CDR2 YYNGEE. The CDR3 loop spans 15 amino acids. V lost 0 bases, J lost 6 bases, and 3 bases stayed unmatched. Here the CDR3 reads CASSVEGAANSPLHF. CDR3 DNA sequence: TGTGCCAGCAGCGTAGAGGGGGCTGCTAATTCACCCCTCCACTTT.

The genes are TRBV7-2 and TRBJ2-5; 11 bases are a match to TRBD1. The CDR3 has 15 residues. With 7 bases clipped from V and 5 bases from J, the junction kept 9 bases outside the gene matches. CDR1 is SGHTA and CDR2 is FQGNSA in the germline V gene. This chain's CDR3 is CASNPWTGGAETQYF. The CDR3 DNA reads TGTGCCAGCAACCCCTGGACAGGGGGCGCTGAGACCCAGTACTTC.

This clonotype occurred many times. This chain connects TRBV2 to TRBJ1-3, with TRBD1 identical over 7 bases. Unmatched junction bases numbered 13, after V lost 8 bases and J lost 3 bases. The CDR3 runs to 16 residues. Per germline, CDR1 SNHLY and CDR2 FYNNEI. DNA for the CDR3: TGTGCCAGCGGGGGGATAACAGGGGAGGATGGAAACACCATATATTTT. As protein: CASGGITGEDGNTIYF.

The chain employs TRBV5-1 and TRBJ2-2; tentative D call: TRBD1 (6 bases). From germline, CDR1 is SGHRS and CDR2 YFSETQ. The CDR3 loop spans 16 amino acids. Trimming cost V 1 base and J 0 bases, with 10 bases left between them. The DNA for the CDR3 is TGCGCCAGCAGCTTGCCGGACAGACCGAACACCGGGGAGCTGTTTTTT. This translates into CASSLPDRPNTGELFF.

The J gene is TRBJ1-2, the V gene TRBV11-2, with 7 bases fitting TRBD1. This CDR3 is 18 amino acids long. The ends lost 7 bases at V and 7 bases at J; junction bases unmatched: 24. From germline, CDR1 is SGHAT and CDR2 FQNNGV. The CDR3 DNA reads as TGTGCCAGCACCGAAGTCGCCTCCCTCTTCGACAGGGTTAGTGGCTACACCTTC. Amino acids: CASTEVASLFDRVSGYTF.

In its sample, this clonotype was seen a few times. The chain has TRBV6-5 and TRBJ1-5; D may be TRBD1 (5 bases). The CDR3 loop spans 14 amino acids. The germline gives CDR1 MNHEY, CDR2 SVGAGI. The germline V and J ends were trimmed by 6 bases and 6 bases, with 15 bases remaining between them. CDR3 sequence (DNA): TGTGCCAGCAGCTGGGACGGCTGGAGTCAGCCCCAGCATTTT. It is translated as CASSWDGWSQPQHF.

CDR3 protein: CSANSPQGGQPQHF. CDR3 sequence (DNA): TGCAGTGCCAATTCCCCACAGGGAGGACAGCCCCAGCATTTT. This chain uses TRBV20-1 with TRBJ1-5; the D gene is possibly TRBD1 (6 bases). Per germline, CDR1 DFQATT and CDR2 SNEGSKA (reference sequence). V lost 6 bases to trimming and J lost 7 bases, with 19 bases between them. This CDR3 is 14 amino acids long.

The genes are TRBV20-1 and TRBJ1-1; D is possibly TRBD1 (5 bases). Germline CDR1 DFQATT, CDR2 SNEGSKA (reference sequence). The CDR3 covers 14 residues. Deletions cut 5 bases from V and 0 bases from J, with 13 bases between. In DNA, the CDR3 is TGCAGTGCTCCTCCCGGGACGGTGAACACTGAAGCTTTCTTT. The encoded protein is CSAPPGTVNTEAFF.

This rearrangement joins TRBV2 to TRBJ2-7; 15 positions match TRBD2. CDR3 length equals 17 residues. Losses at the gene ends were 4 bases for V and 2 bases for J; bases not matched to a gene: 6. Germline-derived CDR1 and CDR2 are SNHLY and FYNNEI. The CDR3 bases are TGTGCCAGCAGTGGGGGACTAGCGGGGGGTTCTCCCTACGAGCAGTACTTC. Translated: CASSGGLAGGSPYEQYF.

The table lists this clonotype with many counts. The CDR3 DNA reads TGCAGCGTTGACGGGGGACAGGGTGGCGGCTACACCTTC. Translated, it gives CSVDGGQGGGYTF. V gene TRBV29-1 combines with J gene TRBJ1-2; 9 bases match TRBD1. This CDR3 region has 13 residues. The V and J ends lost 3 bases and 8 bases, in that order; junction bases with no gene match: 7. Looked up from germline, CDR1 is SQVTM and CDR2 is ANQGSEA.

V usage is TRBV29-1 and J usage is TRBJ1-2, with 8 bases matching TRBD1. CDR1 and CDR2 (germline): SQVTM, ANQGSEA. This CDR3 region has 15 residues. V gave up 4 bases and J gave up 8 bases; unmatched junction bases: 15. The CDR3 loop reads CSVAETTGVRGGYTF. CDR3 sequence (DNA): TGCAGCGTTGCAGAGACGACAGGGGTGAGGGGCGGCTACACCTTC.

This clonotype was seen once. A clone one base away is much larger, so this may be a read error. This chain connects TRBV20-1 to TRBJ2-7; D ambiguous. The germline V and J ends were trimmed by 3 bases and 6 bases, with 9 bases remaining between them. Germline lookup yields CDR1 DFQATT and CDR2 SNEGSKA (reference sequence). This CDR3 has 11 amino acids. CDR3 sequence (DNA): TGCAGTGCTAGGATTAGTGGCGAGCAGTACTTC. Encoded protein: CSARISGEQYF.

The chain has TRBV4-1 and TRBJ1-1; D is uncertain. In germline, CDR1 is MGHRA, CDR2 YSYEKL. CDR3 length: 14 residues. V was clipped by 1 base and J by 5 bases, with 11 bases between them. CDR3 coding DNA: TGCGCCAGCAGCCAAGTGTGGGATGGAACTGAAGCTTTCTTT. Its translation: CASSQVWDGTEAFF.

This chain links TRBV15 with TRBJ1-5; D is perhaps TRBD1 (6 bases). The length of the CDR3 is 15 residues. Trimming shortened V by 1 base and J by 5 bases, and 12 bases separated the two germline ends. Germline assignment: CDR1 LNHNV and CDR2 YYDKDF (reference sequence). This CDR3 reads CATSRGWGAHQPQHF. CDR3 in DNA: TGTGCCACCAGCAGAGGGTGGGGGGCCCATCAGCCCCAGCATTTT.

The chain combines TRBV19 with TRBJ2-2; the D is unclear. The CDR3 extends over 15 amino acids. Trimming removed 11 bases from V and 0 bases from J, with 16 bases in between. Germline V gene sequence: CDR1 LNHDA, CDR2 SQIVND (reference sequence). In nucleotides, the CDR3 is TGTGCCTGCGCTAGGACGGAAGCGAACACCGGGGAGCTGTTTTTT. Translated, it gives CACARTEANTGELFF. Supplemented by reference TRBV19 and TRBJ2-2, the full variable domain reads DGGITQSPKYLFRKEGQNVTLSCEQNLNHDAMYWYRQDPGQGLRLIYYSQIVNDFQKGDIAEGYSVSREKKESFPLTVTSAQKNPTAFYLCACARTEANTGELFFGEGSRLTVL.

The rearrangement joins TRBV5-8 to TRBJ2-7; 9 bases line up with TRBD2. The germline gives CDR1 SGHTS, CDR2 YDEGEE. CDR3 length: 13 amino acids. The trim removed 1 base at V and 7 bases at J, leaving 3 bases unmatched. CDR3 in amino acids: CASSLRREGEQYF. The CDR3, as DNA: TGTGCCAGCAGCTTGAGGCGGGAGGGGGAGCAGTACTTC.

This clonotype was observed many times. The chain joins TRBV9 to TRBJ1-1; D is possibly TRBD1 (6 bases). This CDR3 spans 16 amino acids. Per germline, CDR1 SGDLS and CDR2 YYNGEE. V lost 4 bases and J lost 0, with 16 bases in between. CDR3 DNA sequence: TGTGCCAGCAGCCCGAGGGGGGACCGCATGAACACTGAAGCTTTCTTT. This encodes CASSPRGDRMNTEAFF.

J is TRBJ1-2 and V is TRBV5-1; D gene ambiguous. The germline CDR1 and CDR2 sequences are SGHRS and YFSETQ. The CDR3 runs 13 residues. The V end was cut by 5 bases, the J end by 3 bases, with 11 bases between. CDR3 in amino acids: CASSQSMDYGYTF. In DNA form, the CDR3 reads TGCGCCAGCAGTCAGAGCATGGACTATGGCTACACCTTC. Using reference TRBV5-1 and TRBJ1-2 for the parts outside the CDR3, the full variable domain is KAGVTQTPRYLIKTRGQQVTLSCSPISGHRSVSWYQQTPGQGLQFLFEYFSETQRNKGNFPGRFSGRQFSNSRSEMNVSTLELGDSALYLCASSQSMDYGYTFGSGTRLTVV.